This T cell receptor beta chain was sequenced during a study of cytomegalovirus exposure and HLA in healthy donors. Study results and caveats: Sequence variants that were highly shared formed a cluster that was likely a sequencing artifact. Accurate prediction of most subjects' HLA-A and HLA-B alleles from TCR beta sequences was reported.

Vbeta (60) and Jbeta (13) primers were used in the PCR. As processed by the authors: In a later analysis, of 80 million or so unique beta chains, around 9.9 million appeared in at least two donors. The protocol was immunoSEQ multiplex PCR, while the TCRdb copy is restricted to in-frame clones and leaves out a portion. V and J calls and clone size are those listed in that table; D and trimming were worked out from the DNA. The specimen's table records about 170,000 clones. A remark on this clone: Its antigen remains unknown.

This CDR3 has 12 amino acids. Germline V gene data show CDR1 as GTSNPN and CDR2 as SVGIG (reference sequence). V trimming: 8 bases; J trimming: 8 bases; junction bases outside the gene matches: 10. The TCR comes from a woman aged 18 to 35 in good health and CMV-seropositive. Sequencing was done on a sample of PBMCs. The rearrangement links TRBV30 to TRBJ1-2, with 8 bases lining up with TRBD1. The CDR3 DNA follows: TGTGCCGCCGATCAGGGGGCCGGGGGCTACACCTTC. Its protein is CAADQGAGGYTF.